Presented here are 8 T cell receptor beta chains from one specimen sequenced in a study of early T cells in non-severe SARS-CoV-2 infection. TCRdb ran MiXCR on the 5' RACE reads and lists one entry per CDR3 protein. The sample carries around 70,000 distinct CDR3 sequences, more than 10% recorded once. Sequencing was done on a sample of whole blood. The receptors stem from an adult who was a healthcare worker with PCR-confirmed SARS-CoV-2 infection or an uninfected control (not recorded which).

This clonotype was recorded many times. The gene calls are TRBV6-5 and TRBJ1-1; D is ambiguous. V was pared by 6 bases and J by 0 bases, with 8 bases between. CDR1 and CDR2 (germline): MNHEY, SVGAGI. The CDR3 loop spans 13 amino acids. The CDR3 here is CASRSSMNTEAFF. CDR3 nucleotides: TGTGCCAGCAGAAGTTCTATGAACACTGAAGCTTTCTTT.

This clonotype has more than one count but fewer than ten. One base away lies a much larger clone, so this may be a sequencing read error. This rearrangement joins TRBV11-2 to TRBJ1-2; a weak D match, TRBD1 (6 bases). The CDR3 consists of 13 residues. V was clipped by 6 bases and J by 2 bases, with 10 bases between them. Germline CDR1 is SGHAT and CDR2 is FQNNGV. CDR3 sequence: CASSFGQNYGYTF. The DNA of the CDR3 is TGTGCCAGCAGTTTCGGACAGAACTATGGCTACACCTTC.

The V call is TRBV30, the J call TRBJ2-2; no clear D gene. Looked up from germline, CDR1 is GTSNPN and CDR2 is SVGIG (reference sequence). Trimming removed 4 bases from V and 1 base from J, with 10 bases in between. This CDR3 spans 14 amino acids. In DNA form, the CDR3 reads TGTGCCTGGATTAGGCAGGTGAACACCGGGGAGCTGTTTTTT. This gives the protein CAWIRQVNTGELFF.

This clonotype appeared a few times. This rearrangement joins TRBV11-2 to TRBJ2-7; 9 bases are shared with TRBD1. The ends lost 2 bases at V and 4 bases at J; junction bases unmatched: 6. There are 15 residues in the CDR3. Germline assignment: CDR1 SGHAT and CDR2 FQNNGV. The CDR3 loop reads CASSLPGQGMYEQYF. The CDR3 nucleotides read TGTGCCAGCAGCTTACCGGGACAGGGAATGTACGAGCAGTACTTC.

This clonotype was observed a handful of times. The V and J genes are TRBV30 and TRBJ1-1, with TRBD1 matching over 7 bases. The junction had 8 bases not matched to a gene; V was cut back by 3 bases and J by 1 base. Germline V gene sequence: CDR1 GTSNPN, CDR2 SVGIG (reference sequence). The CDR3 is 15 residues long. CDR3 protein: CAWSRQGGRNTEAFF. CDR3 coding DNA: TGTGCCTGGAGCCGACAGGGTGGTAGGAACACTGAAGCTTTCTTT.

This sequence joins TRBV18 and TRBJ2-3, with a possible D match to TRBD2 (5 bases). Germline assignment: CDR1 KGHSH and CDR2 LQKENI. This CDR3 is built from 17 residues. With 1 base removed from V and 1 base from J, the gap between germline ends came to 15 bases. CDR3 in DNA: TGTGCCAGCTCACCACGGGCGGACTCATCGGGCACAGATACGCAGTATTTT. It codes for CASSPRADSSGTDTQYF.

This clonotype was detected only a few times. This chain uses TRBV20-1 with TRBJ1-1, with TRBD1 as a possible D gene (6 bases). V lost 6 bases and J 0 bases, leaving 8 bases between the germline ends. Germline CDR1 reads DFQATT; CDR2 reads SNEGSKA (reference sequence). The CDR3 has 12 residues. CDR3 bases: TGCAGTGCAAGGACAGTGAACACTGAAGCTTTCTTT. Its protein product is CSARTVNTEAFF.

This clonotype was observed at least ten times. The chain carries TRBV13 and TRBJ1-1; 8 positions match TRBD1. CDR1 and CDR2 (germline): PRHDT, FYEKMQ (reference sequence). The V segment lost 5 bases and the J segment 1 base; nucleotides outside the gene matches: 12. The CDR3 extends over 17 amino acids. The CDR3 sequence: CASSPPGTGHGNTEAFF. In DNA, the CDR3 is TGTGCCAGCAGCCCCCCCGGGACAGGTCATGGGAACACTGAAGCTTTCTTT.